This T cell receptor (beta chain) comes out of a study of human T cells and chemical hapten exposure. Whole-study results and caveats: After DPC sensitization, TCRs above 1 in 1000 frequency showed no change. PT1 expanded TCR counts correlated positively with patch test score.

Individual cDNA molecules received unique molecular identifiers in the library. TCRdb recomputed calls from the RACE reads with MiXCR, one row per CDR3 protein. Of 75,000 to 90,000 distinct CDR3 sequences in the sample, 10% are singletons; the top ten hold 5%. As for this clonotype: The antigen is undetermined.

Time point defined: patch test 2, 6 weeks after DPC sensitization. The treatment: therapeutic diphenylcyclopropenone sensitization with weekly scalp DPC. Blood sampling occurred before each patch-test application. Sample: whole blood, taken in connection with sensitization to the hapten diphenylcyclopropenone (DPC). The clonotype was recovered from a woman aged 45-59 years with alopecia areata. Some clones in this sample may be carry-over from other donors' samples.

This chain's CDR3 is CASSYSKGSSYEQYF. Written as DNA, the CDR3 is TGTGCCAGCAGTTACTCGAAAGGGAGCTCCTACGAGCAGTACTTC. The chain joins TRBV6-5 to TRBJ2-7, with D perhaps matching TRBD2 (5 bases). CDR1 MNHEY and CDR2 SVGAGI come from the germline V gene. CDR3 length: 15 residues. Trimming took 0 bases from V and 0 from J, leaving 9 bases between them.